These T cell receptor beta chains were read from a single sample in a study of OX40 agonist ivuxolimab in advanced cancers. Here immunoSEQ multiplex PCR was the method, and the copy in TCRdb shows in-frame clones only, minus some. The data hold just under 95,000 clones, with around 87% observed a single time. The sequencing here drew on CD4+ or CD8+ T cells sorted from blood, taken in a trial of the OX40 agonist ivuxolimab. The receptor source for this set is an adult with an advanced solid tumor such as melanoma, head and neck, liver or kidney cancer. CDR3s include the opening cysteine and the closing phenylalanine or tryptophan. D genes are given only for firm matches. Clone sizes are given selectively: once, few, many, or a class where the clone is expanded.

J	D	V	size	DNA	CDR3
TRBJ2-7	TRBD1	TRBV6-5	-	TGTGCCAGCAGGATGACAGGGCTAGCCTACGAGCAGTACTTC	CASRMTGLAYEQYF
TRBJ2-2	TRBD1	TRBV18	few	TGTGCCAGCTCAGCCACGAGAAGGGGGCAGAACACCGGGGAGCTGTTTTTT	CASSATRRGQNTGELFF
TRBJ1-2	TRBD1	TRBV5-1	-	TGCGCCAGCAGCCTCGGACAGGGGGAAGCAGGTGGCTACACCTTC	CASSLGQGEAGGYTF
TRBJ2-2	-	TRBV7-6	-	TGTGCCAGCAGCTTAGAGCCTAGGACCATCTCAGGGGAGCTGTTTTTT	CASSLEPRTISGELFF
TRBJ1-1	TRBD1	TRBV11-3	once	TGTGCCAGCAGCCCCGACGGAGCCCAGGGGGCTGAAGCTTTCTTT	CASSPDGAQGAEAFF
TRBJ1-2	TRBD1	TRBV30	-	TGTGCCTGGGGACAGGTCGGGGGCTACACCTTC	CAWGQVGGYTF
TRBJ1-2	-	TRBV19	-	TGTGCCAGTAGTACAGGACAGCGGAACCTCTATGGCTACACCTTC	CASSTGQRNLYGYTF
TRBJ2-6	-	TRBV5-4	-	TGTGCCAGCAGCTTGGATCCAGGCTTCTCTGGGGCCAACGTCCTGACTTTC	CASSLDPGFSGANVLTF
TRBJ1-1	-	TRBV5-1	-	TGCGCCAGCAGGGGCACTGAAGCTTTCTTT	CASRGTEAFF
TRBJ1-2	-	TRBV6-6	-	TGTGCCAGCGTTAGACAGTACTTGAATGGCTACACCTTC	CASVRQYLNGYTF
TRBJ1-6	-	TRBV18	-	TGTGCCAGCTCCCCACGGGGGCCAGATTCACCCCTCCACTTT	CASSPRGPDSPLHF
TRBJ1-3	-	TRBV19	-	TGTGCCAGTAGTCCGGACGGAAACACCATATATTTT	CASSPDGNTIYF
TRBJ2-3	TRBD2	TRBV19	-	TGTGCCAGTAGTGGGAGACTAGCGGGGGTCTCCTACACAGATACGCAGTATTTT	CASSGRLAGVSYTDTQYF
TRBJ2-3	TRBD2	TRBV5-1	-	TGCGCCAGCAGCCAAACTAGCGGGGGGACCCGAGGGGATTTT	CASSQTSGGTRGDF
TRBJ2-7	TRBD1	TRBV6-8	-	TGTGCCAGCCACGGGACAGGGGGCCCGGATTTTTACGAGCAGTACTTC	CASHGTGGPDFYEQYF
TRBJ2-7	-	TRBV6-6	-	TGTGCCAGCAGTTACTCTGGGGGGTTCTCCTACGAGCAGTACTTC	CASSYSGGFSYEQYF
TRBJ2-5	-	TRBV5-1	-	TGCGCCAGCAGCTTGGGTCCAGGGCAAGAGACCCAGTACTTC	CASSLGPGQETQYF
TRBJ1-5	-	TRBV6-1	-	TGTGCCAGCAGTGAACAGCCGGGACGGCAGTCCAATCAGCCCCAGCATTTT	CASSEQPGRQSNQPQHF